Listed here is a single T cell receptor (beta chain). The source of the sample is a study of CXCR3-negative and CXCR3-positive naive CD8 T cells. All TRB cDNA libraries came from 5' RACE performed with UMI labels. For each CDR3 protein, TCRdb gives one entry from its re-call of the 5' RACE reads, without DNA. The ten most abundant clones cover approximately 1.5% of a sample with 70,000 to 95,000 distinct CDR3 sequences. The CDR3 runs 17 residues. Germline values: CDR1 MNHEY, CDR2 SMNVEV (reference sequence). Sequencing used naive CXCR3- CD8+ T cells from blood. Subset defined: CD45RO-CCR7+CD27+CD95- naive CD8+ T cells lacking CXCR3 (TNR3-). The rearrangement uses TRBV27 and TRBJ2-6; TCRdb names TRBD2, which stays unverified in the absence of DNA. The sequence came from a human donor in good health. Some clones in this sample may be carry-over from other donors' samples. The CDR3 here is CASSPFPAGPGANVLTF.